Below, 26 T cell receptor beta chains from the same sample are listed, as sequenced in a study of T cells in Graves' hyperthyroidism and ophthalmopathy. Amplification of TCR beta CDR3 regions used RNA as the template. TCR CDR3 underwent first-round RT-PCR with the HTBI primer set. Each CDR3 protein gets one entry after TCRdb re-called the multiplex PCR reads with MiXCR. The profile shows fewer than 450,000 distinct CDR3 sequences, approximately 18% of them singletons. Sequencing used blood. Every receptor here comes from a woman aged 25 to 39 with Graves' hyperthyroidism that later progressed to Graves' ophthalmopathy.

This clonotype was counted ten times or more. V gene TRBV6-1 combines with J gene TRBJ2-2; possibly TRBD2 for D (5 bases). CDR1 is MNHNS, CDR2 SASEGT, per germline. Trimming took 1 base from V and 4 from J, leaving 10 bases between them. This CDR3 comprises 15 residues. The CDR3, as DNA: TGTGCCAGCAGTGAAGAGCGGCTTTTCACCGGGGAGCTGTTTTTT. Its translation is CASSEERLFTGELFF.

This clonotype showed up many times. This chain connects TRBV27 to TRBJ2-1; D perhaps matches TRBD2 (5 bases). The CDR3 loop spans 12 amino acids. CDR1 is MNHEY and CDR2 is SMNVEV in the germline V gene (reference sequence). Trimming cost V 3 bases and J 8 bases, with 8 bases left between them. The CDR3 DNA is TGTGCCAGCAGTTTGGGAGTCGATGAGCAGTTCTTC. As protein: CASSLGVDEQFF.

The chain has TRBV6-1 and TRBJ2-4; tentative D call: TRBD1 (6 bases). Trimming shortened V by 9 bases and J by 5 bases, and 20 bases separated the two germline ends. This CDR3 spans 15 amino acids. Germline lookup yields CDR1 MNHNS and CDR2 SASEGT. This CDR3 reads CASGASPGEQNIQYF. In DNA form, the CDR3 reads TGTGCCAGTGGCGCTTCCCCAGGGGAGCAAAACATTCAGTACTTC.

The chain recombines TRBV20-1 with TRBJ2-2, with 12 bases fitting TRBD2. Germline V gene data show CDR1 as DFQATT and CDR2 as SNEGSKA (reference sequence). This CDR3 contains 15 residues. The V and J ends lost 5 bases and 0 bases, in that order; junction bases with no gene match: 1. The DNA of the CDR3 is TGCAGTGCTCTAGCGGGGGGGACGAACACCGGGGAGCTGTTTTTT. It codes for CSALAGGTNTGELFF.

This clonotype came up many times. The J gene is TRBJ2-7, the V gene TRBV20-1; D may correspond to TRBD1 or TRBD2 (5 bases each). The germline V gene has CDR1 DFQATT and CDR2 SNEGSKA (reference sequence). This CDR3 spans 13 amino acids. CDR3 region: CSLQGVRSYEQYF. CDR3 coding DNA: TGCAGCCTTCAGGGAGTAAGATCCTACGAGCAGTACTTC.

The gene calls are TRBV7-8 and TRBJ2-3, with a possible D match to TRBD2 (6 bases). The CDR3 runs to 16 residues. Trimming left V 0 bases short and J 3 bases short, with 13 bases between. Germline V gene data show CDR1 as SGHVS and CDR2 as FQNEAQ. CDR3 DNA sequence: TGTGCCAGCAGCTTAGCAGGCGGGGCTGGAACAGATACGCAGTATTTT. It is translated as CASSLAGGAGTDTQYF.

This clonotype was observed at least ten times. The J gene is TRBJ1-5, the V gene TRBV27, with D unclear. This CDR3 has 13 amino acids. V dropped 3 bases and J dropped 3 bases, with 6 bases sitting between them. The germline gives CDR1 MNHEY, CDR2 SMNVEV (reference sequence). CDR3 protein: CASSFKVNQPQHF. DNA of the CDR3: TGTGCCAGCAGTTTCAAGGTCAATCAGCCCCAGCATTTT.

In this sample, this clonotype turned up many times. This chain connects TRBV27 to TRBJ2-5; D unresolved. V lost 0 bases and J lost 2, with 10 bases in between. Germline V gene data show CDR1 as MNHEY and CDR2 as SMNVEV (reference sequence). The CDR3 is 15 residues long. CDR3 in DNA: TGTGCCAGCAGTTTATCGACCCAGGTACAAGAGACCCAGTACTTC. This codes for CASSLSTQVQETQYF.

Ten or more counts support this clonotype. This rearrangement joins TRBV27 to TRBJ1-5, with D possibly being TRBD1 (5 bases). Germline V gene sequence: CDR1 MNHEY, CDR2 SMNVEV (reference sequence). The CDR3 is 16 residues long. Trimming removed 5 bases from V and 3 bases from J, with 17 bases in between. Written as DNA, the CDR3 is TGTGCCAGCAGTGGGGGACTCGACAGAATCAATCAGCCCCAGCATTTT. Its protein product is CASSGGLDRINQPQHF.

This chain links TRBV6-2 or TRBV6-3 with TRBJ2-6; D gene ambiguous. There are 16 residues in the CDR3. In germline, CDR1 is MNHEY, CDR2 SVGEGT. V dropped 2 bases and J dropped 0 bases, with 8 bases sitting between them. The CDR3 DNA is TGTGCCAGCAGTTACGACGGGCCCTCTGGGGCCAACGTCCTGACTTTC. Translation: CASSYDGPSGANVLTF.

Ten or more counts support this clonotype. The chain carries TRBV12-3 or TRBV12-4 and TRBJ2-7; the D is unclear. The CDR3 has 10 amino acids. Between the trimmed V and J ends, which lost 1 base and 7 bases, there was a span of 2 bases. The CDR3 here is CASSLEEQYF. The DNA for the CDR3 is TGTGCCAGCAGTTTAGAAGAGCAGTACTTC.

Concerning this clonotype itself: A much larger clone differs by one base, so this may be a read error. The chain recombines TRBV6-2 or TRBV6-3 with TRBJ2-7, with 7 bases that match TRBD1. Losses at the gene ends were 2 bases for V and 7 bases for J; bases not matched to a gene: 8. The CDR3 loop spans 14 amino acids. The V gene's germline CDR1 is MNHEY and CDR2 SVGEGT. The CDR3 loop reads CASSYKTGFGEQYF. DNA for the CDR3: TGTGCCAGCAGTTACAAGACAGGGTTCGGGGAGCAGTACTTC.

Here the CDR3 reads CASSQGVVRGMVNEKLFF. CDR3 coding DNA: TGCGCCAGCAGCCAAGGGGTCGTCAGGGGGATGGTAAATGAAAAACTGTTTTTT. The chain recombines TRBV4-1 with TRBJ1-4; 7 nucleotides line up with TRBD1. Germline CDR1 MGHRA, CDR2 YSYEKL. The CDR3 runs 18 residues. Trimming removed 1 base from V and 5 bases from J; junction bases left unmatched: 13.

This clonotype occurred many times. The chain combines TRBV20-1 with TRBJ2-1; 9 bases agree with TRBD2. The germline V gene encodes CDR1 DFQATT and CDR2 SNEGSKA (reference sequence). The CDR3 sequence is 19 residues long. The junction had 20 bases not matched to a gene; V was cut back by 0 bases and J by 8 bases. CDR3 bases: TGCAGTGCTAGAGATTTCTCTTTTCCCAACAGCGGGAGGTTGCATGAGCAGTTCTTC. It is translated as CSARDFSFPNSGRLHEQFF.

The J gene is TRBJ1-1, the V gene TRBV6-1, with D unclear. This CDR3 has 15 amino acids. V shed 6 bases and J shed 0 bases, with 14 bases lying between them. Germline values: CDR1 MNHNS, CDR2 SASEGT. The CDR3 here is CASSSSRYMNTEAFF. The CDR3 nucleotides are TGTGCCAGCAGCAGTTCCAGATACATGAACACTGAAGCTTTCTTT.

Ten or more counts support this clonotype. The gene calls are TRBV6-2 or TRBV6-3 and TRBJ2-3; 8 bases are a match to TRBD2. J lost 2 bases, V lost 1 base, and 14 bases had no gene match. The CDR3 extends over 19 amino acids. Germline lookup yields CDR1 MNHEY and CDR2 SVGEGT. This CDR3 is CASSYWPEAGELDTDTQYF. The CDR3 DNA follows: TGTGCCAGCAGTTACTGGCCCGAAGCGGGAGAATTGGACACAGATACGCAGTATTTT.

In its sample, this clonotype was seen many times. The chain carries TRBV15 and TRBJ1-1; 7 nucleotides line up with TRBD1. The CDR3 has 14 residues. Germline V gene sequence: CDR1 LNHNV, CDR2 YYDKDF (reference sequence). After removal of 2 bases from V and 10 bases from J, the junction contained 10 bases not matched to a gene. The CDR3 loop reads CATSRPGGQDRAFF. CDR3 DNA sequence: TGTGCCACCAGCAGACCCGGTGGACAGGATCGAGCTTTCTTT.

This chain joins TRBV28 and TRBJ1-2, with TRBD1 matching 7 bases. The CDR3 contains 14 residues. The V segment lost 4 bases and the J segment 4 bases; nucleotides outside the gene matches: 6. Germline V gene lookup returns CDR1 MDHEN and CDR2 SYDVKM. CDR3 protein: CASSSGGLGYGYTF. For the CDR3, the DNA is TGTGCCAGCAGTTCAGGGGGATTGGGCTATGGCTACACCTTC.

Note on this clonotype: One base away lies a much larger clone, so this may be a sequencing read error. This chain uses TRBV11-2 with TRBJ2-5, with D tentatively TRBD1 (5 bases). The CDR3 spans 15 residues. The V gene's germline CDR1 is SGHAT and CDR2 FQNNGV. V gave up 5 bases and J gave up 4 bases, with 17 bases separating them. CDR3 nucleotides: TGTGCCAGCAGCGGAAACAGGACCCCGAGAGAGACCCAGTACTTC. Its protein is CASSGNRTPRETQYF. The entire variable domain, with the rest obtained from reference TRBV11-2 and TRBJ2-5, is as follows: EAGVAQSPRYKIIEKRQSVAFWCNPISGHATLYWYQQILGQGPKLLIQFQNNGVVDDSQLPKDRFSAERLKGVDSTLKIQPAKLEDSAVYLCASSGNRTPRETQYFGPGTRLLVL.

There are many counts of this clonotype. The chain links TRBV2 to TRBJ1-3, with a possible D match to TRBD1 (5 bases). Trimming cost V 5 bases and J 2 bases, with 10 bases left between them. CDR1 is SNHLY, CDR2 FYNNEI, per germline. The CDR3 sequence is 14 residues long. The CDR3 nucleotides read TGTGCCAGCAGTAAGCAGGGAGCTGGAAACACCATATATTTT. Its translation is CASSKQGAGNTIYF. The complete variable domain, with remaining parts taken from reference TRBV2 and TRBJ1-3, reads EPEVTQTPSHQVTQMGQEVILRCVPISNHLYFYWYRQILGQKVEFLVSFYNNEISEKSEIFDDQFSVERPDGSNFTLKIRSTKLEDSAMYFCASSKQGAGNTIYFGEGSWLTVV.

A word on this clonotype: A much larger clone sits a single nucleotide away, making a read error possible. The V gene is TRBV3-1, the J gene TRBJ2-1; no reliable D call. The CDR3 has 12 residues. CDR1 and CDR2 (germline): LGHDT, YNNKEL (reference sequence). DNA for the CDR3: TGTGCCAGCAGCAAAGACTACAATGAGCAGTTCTTC. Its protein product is CASSKDYNEQFF.

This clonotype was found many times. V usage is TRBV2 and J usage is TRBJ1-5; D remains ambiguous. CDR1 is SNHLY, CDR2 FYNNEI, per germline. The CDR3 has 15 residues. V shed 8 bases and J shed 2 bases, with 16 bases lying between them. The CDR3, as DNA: TGTGCCAGCCCTCGGAGAGGGAATGGCAATCAGCCCCAGCATTTT. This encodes CASPRRGNGNQPQHF.

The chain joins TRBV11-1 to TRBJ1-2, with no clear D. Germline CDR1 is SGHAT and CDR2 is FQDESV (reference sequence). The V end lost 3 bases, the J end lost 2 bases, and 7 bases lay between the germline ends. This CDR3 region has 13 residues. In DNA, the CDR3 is TGTGCCAGCAGCTTCCGGACCAACTATGGCTACACCTTC. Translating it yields CASSFRTNYGYTF.

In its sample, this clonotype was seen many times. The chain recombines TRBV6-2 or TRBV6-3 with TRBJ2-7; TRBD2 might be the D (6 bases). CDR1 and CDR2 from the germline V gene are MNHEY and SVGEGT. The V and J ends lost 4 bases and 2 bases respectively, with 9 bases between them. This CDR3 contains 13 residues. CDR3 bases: TGTGCCAGCAGTTGGTCGGGGGCCTACGAGCAGTACTTC. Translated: CASSWSGAYEQYF.

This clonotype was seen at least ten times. The CDR3, as DNA: TGTGCCAGCATGAAATCCGGGACTAGCGGGGAACAGTTCTTC. Encoded protein: CASMKSGTSGEQFF. This chain joins TRBV6-1 and TRBJ2-1, with 13 nucleotides matching TRBD2. The CDR3 extends over 14 amino acids. V trimming: 7 bases; J trimming: 13 bases; junction bases outside the gene matches: 10. Germline CDR1 MNHNS, CDR2 SASEGT.

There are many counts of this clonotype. The chain's CDR3 is CASSEGVASTGELFF. The CDR3 DNA reads TGTGCCAGCAGTGAGGGGGTCGCAAGCACCGGGGAGCTGTTTTTT. The rearrangement joins TRBV27 to TRBJ2-2, with D possibly matching TRBD1 (6 bases). CDR3 length equals 15 residues. The germline V and J ends were trimmed by 5 bases and 4 bases, with 14 bases remaining between them. Germline lookup yields CDR1 MNHEY and CDR2 SMNVEV (reference sequence).